These 31 T cell receptor beta chains were sequenced from one sample in a study of beta chain features in type 1 diabetes. Whole-study results and caveats: When Type 1 diabetes patients were examined, their TCRB CDR3s proved moderately but significantly shorter in all four CD4+ subsets.

Their antigens are not known. Every bit of the isolated RNA underwent reverse transcription, so sequencing read expressed TCRB transcripts. Here immunoSEQ multiplex PCR was the method, and the copy in TCRdb shows in-frame clones only, minus some. This repertoire shows some 350,000 clones, around an eighth found once; its top ten account for roughly 0.015%. The sample comprised naive CD4+ T cells from blood. These receptors came from a woman aged 18 to 35 with type 1 diabetes.

This chain uses TRBV29-1 with TRBJ1-5; D is undetermined. Looked up from germline, CDR1 is SQVTM and CDR2 is ANQGSEA. The CDR3 contains 13 residues. The CDR3: CSARENSNQPQHF. CDR3 coding DNA: TGCAGTGCTCGGGAAAATAGCAATCAGCCCCAGCATTTT.

This clone was counted only a few times. The genes are TRBV29-1 and TRBJ2-5; D not resolved. The germline gives CDR1 SQVTM, CDR2 ANQGSEA. The V end was cut by 7 bases, the J end by 7 bases, with 25 bases between. The CDR3 runs to 15 residues. CDR3 residues: CSAARLDTPVRTQYF. CDR3 coding DNA: TGCAGCGCCGCACGGTTAGACACCCCCGTGCGGACCCAGTACTTC.

CDR3: CASSAAGREGEQYF. The CDR3 DNA reads TGTGCCAGCAGCGCCGCCGGGCGCGAGGGCGAGCAGTACTTC. The chain is built from TRBV9 and TRBJ2-7; tentatively, D is TRBD2 (5 bases). The CDR3 has 14 amino acids. V gave up 3 bases and J gave up 6 bases, with 16 bases separating them. Germline CDR1 reads SGDLS; CDR2 reads YYNGEE.

The chain uses TRBV11-2 and TRBJ2-2; 10 positions match TRBD2. The junction had 5 bases not matched to a gene; V was cut back by 2 bases and J by 8 bases. Germline values: CDR1 SGHAT, CDR2 FQNNGV. CDR3 size: 15 residues. The DNA for the CDR3 is TGTGCCAGCAGCTTACTAGCGGGAGTGGTTGGGGAGCTGTTTTTT. Its translation is CASSLLAGVVGELFF.

CDR3 nucleotides: TGCGCCAGCAGCTTGGCCCCCGGGAGCTCCTACGAGCAGTACGTC. Translating it yields CASSLAPGSSYEQYV. This rearrangement joins TRBV5-1 to TRBJ2-7; D is perhaps TRBD2 (6 bases). Germline V gene sequence: CDR1 SGHRS, CDR2 YFSETQ. This CDR3 region has 15 residues. V lost 0 bases to trimming and J lost 0 bases, with 10 bases between them.

The chain carries TRBV9 and TRBJ2-2; 7 bases line up with TRBD2. V trimming: 1 base; J trimming: 7 bases; junction bases outside the gene matches: 7. The germline CDR1 and CDR2 sequences are SGDLS and YYNGEE. The CDR3 has 15 amino acids. CDR3 residues: CASSVRWEGRGELFF. CDR3 nucleotides: TGTGCCAGCAGCGTAAGGTGGGAGGGCCGCGGGGAGCTGTTTTTT.

This clone appeared a few times. The rearrangement uses TRBV28 and TRBJ1-5; TRBD1 agrees at 7 bases. In germline, CDR1 is MDHEN, CDR2 SYDVKM. V lost 6 bases to trimming and J lost 9 bases; unmatched junction nucleotides: 8. The CDR3 contains 13 residues. The CDR3 bases are TGTGCCAGCAGACCACAGGGGTTTCGGCCCCAGCATTTT. Amino acid sequence: CASRPQGFRPQHF.

The chain employs TRBV15 and TRBJ2-3; TRBD2 might be the D (6 bases). With 0 bases removed from V and 2 bases from J, the gap between germline ends came to 12 bases. This CDR3 is built from 16 residues. Looked up from germline, CDR1 is LNHNV and CDR2 is YYDKDF (reference sequence). This chain's CDR3 is CATSRDYAGPTDTQYF. In DNA form, the CDR3 reads TGTGCCACCAGCAGAGATTACGCGGGACCCACAGATACGCAGTATTTT. Full variable domain (missing parts from reference TRBV15 and TRBJ2-3): DAMVIQNPRYQVTQFGKPVTLSCSQTLNHNVMYWYQQKSSQAPKLLFHYYDKDFNNEADTPDNFQSRRPNTSFCFLDIRSPGLGDTAMYLCATSRDYAGPTDTQYFGPGTRLTVL.

The sample holds many counts of this clone. The chain uses TRBV29-1 and TRBJ2-7, with a possible D match to TRBD2 (5 bases). The CDR3 has 13 amino acids. Germline CDR1 reads SQVTM; CDR2 reads ANQGSEA. V gave up 0 bases and J gave up 6 bases, with 12 bases separating them. CDR3: CSVEDRGHCEQYV. The CDR3 nucleotides read TGCAGCGTTGAAGATCGCGGGCACTGCGAGCAGTACGTC.

This clone was detected only a few times. The J gene is TRBJ2-2, the V gene TRBV5-4, with 8 nucleotides matching TRBD1. This CDR3 is built from 16 residues. CDR1 is SGHNT and CDR2 is YYREEE in the germline V gene (reference sequence). V lost 0 bases to trimming and J lost 4 bases; unmatched junction nucleotides: 5. The DNA of the CDR3 is TGTGCCAGCAGCTTGGTAGCAGGGGGCTTCACCGGGGAGCTGTTTTTT. It is translated as CASSLVAGGFTGELFF.

This clone occurred a few times. The CDR3 region is CASSLTGPLQYF. CDR3 nucleotide sequence: TGCGCCAGCAGCTTGACAGGGCCTCTCCAGTACTTC. The chain joins TRBV5-1 to TRBJ2-7; D perhaps matches TRBD1 (6 bases). The CDR3 contains 12 residues. V gave up 1 base and J gave up 10 bases, with 12 bases separating them. Germline CDR1 SGHRS, CDR2 YFSETQ.

This sequence joins TRBV7-2 and TRBJ2-5; no reliable D call. Trimming cost V 3 bases and J 0 bases, with 8 bases left between them. The germline gives CDR1 SGHTA, CDR2 FQGNSA. This CDR3 has 14 amino acids. CDR3 sequence: CASSLWPYQETQYF. CDR3 coding DNA: TGTGCCAGCAGCTTGTGGCCGTACCAAGAGACCCAGTACTTC.

This clone was counted a few times. The gene calls are TRBV5-1 and TRBJ2-7; weak D call: TRBD1 (6 bases). Germline assignment: CDR1 SGHRS and CDR2 YFSETQ. V was trimmed by 0 bases and J by 3 bases, leaving 16 bases between them. This CDR3 contains 16 residues. The CDR3 region is CASSLGQVGFNYEQYF. The DNA for the CDR3 is TGCGCCAGCAGCTTGGGACAGGTTGGTTTCAACTACGAGCAGTACTTC.

Only a few counts were recorded for this clone. J is TRBJ2-3 and V is TRBV30; D possibly corresponds to TRBD1 (5 bases). Trimming cost V 5 bases and J 3 bases, with 15 bases left between them. Germline V gives CDR1 GTSNPN, CDR2 SVGIG (reference sequence). The CDR3 contains 14 residues. The CDR3 loop is CAWGTGLGTDTQYF. CDR3 bases: TGTGCCTGGGGAACAGGCCTAGGAACAGATACGCAGTATTTT.

The chain joins TRBV7-6 to TRBJ2-3, with TRBD1 identical over 7 bases. J lost 5 bases, V lost 5 bases, and 4 bases had no gene match. The length of the CDR3 is 13 residues. CDR1 is SGHVS, CDR2 FNYEAQ, per germline. The CDR3 loop reads CASSPGTVDTQYF. The CDR3 region has the DNA TGTGCCAGCAGCCCAGGGACAGTAGATACGCAGTATTTT.

This clone was observed a handful of times. The V and J genes are TRBV19 and TRBJ1-5; D is perhaps TRBD1 (6 bases). V was trimmed by 10 bases and J by 0 bases, leaving 10 bases between them. Per the germline V gene, CDR1 is LNHDA and CDR2 is SQIVND (reference sequence). The CDR3 extends over 13 amino acids. The CDR3 DNA follows: TGTGCCACACAGGGCTATAGCAATCAGCCCCAGCATTTT. Protein sequence: CATQGYSNQPQHF.

V is TRBV11-2 and J is TRBJ2-5; D possibly corresponds to TRBD1 (5 bases). This CDR3 is 14 amino acids long. Between the trimmed V and J ends, which lost 0 bases and 4 bases, there was a span of 9 bases. Looked up from germline, CDR1 is SGHAT and CDR2 is FQNNGV. The CDR3 protein is CASSLEGPGETQYF. The CDR3 DNA reads TGTGCCAGCAGCTTAGAGGGGCCTGGAGAGACCCAGTACTTC.

The chain combines TRBV5-1 with TRBJ2-7, with D perhaps TRBD2 (5 bases). V was clipped by 0 bases and J by 5 bases, with 12 bases between them. This CDR3 has 14 residues. CDR1 is SGHRS, CDR2 YFSETQ, per germline. CDR3 bases: TGCGCCAGCAGCTTGGAACTAGTCACCAACGAGCAGTACTTC. Translating gives CASSLELVTNEQYF.

CDR3: CASSPPVADGYTF. CDR3 sequence (DNA): TGTGCCAGCTCACCACCGGTGGCAGATGGCTACACCTTC. The V and J genes are TRBV18 and TRBJ1-2; D is undetermined. CDR3 length: 13 amino acids. Germline V CDR1 and CDR2: KGHSH, LQKENI. Deletions cut 0 bases from V and 6 bases from J, with 8 bases between. The full variable domain, in which reference TRBV18 and TRBJ1-2 provide the parts outside the CDR3, is NAGVMQNPRHLVRRRGQEARLRCSPMKGHSHVYWYRQLPEEGLKFMVYLQKENIIDESGMPKERFSAEFPKEGPSILRIQQVVRGDSAAYFCASSPPVADGYTFGSGTRLTVV.

The J gene is TRBJ2-2, the V gene TRBV7-9; a weak D match, TRBD1 (5 bases). The CDR3 has 13 residues. The V end was cut by 3 bases, the J end by 5 bases, with 7 bases between. Germline V gives CDR1 SEHNR, CDR2 FQNEAQ (reference sequence). The CDR3 here is CASSLTATGELFF. The DNA of the CDR3 is TGTGCCAGCAGCTTGACAGCTACCGGGGAGCTGTTTTTT.

The J gene is TRBJ2-1, the V gene TRBV5-1, with 7 bases that match TRBD2. V lost 4 bases, J lost 3 bases, and 7 bases stayed unmatched. Germline V gene data show CDR1 as SGHRS and CDR2 as YFSETQ. The CDR3 is 15 amino acids. The CDR3 bases are TGCGCCAGCAGCCCCAGGGAGGGGCTCTACAATGAGCAGTTCTTC. Protein sequence: CASSPREGLYNEQFF.

This chain connects TRBV7-9 to TRBJ2-1; 9 bases agree with TRBD2. The CDR3 has 15 amino acids. The V and J ends lost 8 bases and 6 bases, in that order; junction bases with no gene match: 11. Germline V CDR1 and CDR2: SEHNR, FQNEAQ (reference sequence). This CDR3 is CASGKASGNFNEQFF. DNA of the CDR3: TGTGCCAGCGGCAAAGCTAGCGGGAATTTCAATGAGCAGTTCTTC. Supplemented by reference TRBV7-9 and TRBJ2-1, the full variable domain reads DTGVSQNPRHKITKRGQNVTFRCDPISEHNRLYWYRQTLGQGPEFLTYFQNEAQLEKSRLLSDRFSAERPKGSFSTLEIQRTEQGDSAMYLCASGKASGNFNEQFFGPGTRLTVL.

This clone was found a few times. The chain combines TRBV2 with TRBJ1-2; 8 bases line up with TRBD1. CDR1 and CDR2 from the germline V gene are SNHLY and FYNNEI. This CDR3 spans 16 amino acids. V trimming: 4 bases; J trimming: 4 bases; junction bases outside the gene matches: 11. The CDR3 bases are TGTGCCAGCAGTGGTCAGGGGGCAAGTCTGTCCTATGGCTACACCTTC. Its translation is CASSGQGASLSYGYTF.

DNA for the CDR3: TGTGCCAGCAGCCGTCGGCGGGAGGGGGAGACCCAGTACTTC. Encoded protein: CASSRRREGETQYF. The V gene is TRBV5-4, the J gene TRBJ2-5, with 9 nucleotides matching TRBD2. Per the germline V gene, CDR1 is SGHNT and CDR2 is YYREEE (reference sequence). Germline trimming cut 4 bases from V and 5 bases from J; bases unmatched to any gene: 6. This CDR3 has 14 residues.

V usage is TRBV11-2 and J usage is TRBJ2-2; TRBD2 aligns across 12 bases. Germline trimming cut 5 bases from V and 1 base from J; bases unmatched to any gene: 2. CDR1 is SGHAT, CDR2 FQNNGV, per germline. The CDR3 spans 16 residues. CDR3 in DNA: TGTGCCAGCAGCCCGACTAGCGGGAGGAACACCGGGGAGCTGTTTTTT. Its protein product is CASSPTSGRNTGELFF.

This clone was detected only a few times. The rearrangement uses TRBV7-9 and TRBJ2-5; TRBD2 agrees at 9 bases. Germline assignment: CDR1 SEHNR and CDR2 FQNEAQ (reference sequence). The J segment lost 5 bases and the V segment lost 6 bases, leaving 7 bases of the junction unmatched. The CDR3 spans 14 residues. CDR3 in amino acids: CASRVAGARETQYF. The CDR3 nucleotides are TGTGCCAGCAGAGTAGCGGGAGCGAGGGAGACCCAGTACTTC.

This clone turned up a few times. The J gene is TRBJ2-1, the V gene TRBV7-9; 10 positions agree with TRBD2. J lost 7 bases, V lost 0 bases, and 6 bases had no gene match. Per the germline V gene, CDR1 is SEHNR and CDR2 is FQNEAQ (reference sequence). The CDR3 is 16 residues long. The chain's CDR3 is CASSLAGGTSANEQFF. The CDR3 coding sequence is TGTGCCAGCAGCTTAGCGGGAGGGACTAGCGCAAATGAGCAGTTCTTC.

The gene calls are TRBV7-9 and TRBJ2-2, with TRBD2 matching 7 bases. The CDR3 is 15 residues long. The V gene end was trimmed by 6 bases and the J gene end by 4 bases; junction bases not matched to a gene: 8. Germline V gene lookup returns CDR1 SEHNR and CDR2 FQNEAQ (reference sequence). The chain's CDR3 is CASRPTGGGTGELFF. The DNA for the CDR3 is TGTGCCAGCAGACCAACGGGAGGCGGCACCGGGGAGCTGTTTTTT.

This CDR3 reads CASRGTSGDQETQYF. For the CDR3, the DNA is TGTGCCAGCCGCGGGACTAGCGGAGACCAAGAGACCCAGTACTTC. The genes are TRBV11-3 and TRBJ2-5; 11 bases map to TRBD2. CDR1 is SGHNT, CDR2 YENEEA, per germline. The junction had 5 bases not matched to a gene; V was cut back by 8 bases and J by 0 bases. The CDR3 consists of 15 residues.

The chain joins TRBV19 to TRBJ2-3, with D unclear. This CDR3 has 11 amino acids. CDR1 LNHDA and CDR2 SQIVND come from the germline V gene (reference sequence). Trimming shortened V by 8 bases and J by 4 bases, and 7 bases separated the two germline ends. The CDR3, as DNA: TGTGCCAGTCGGTCCCCAGATACGCAGTATTTT. Translating it yields CASRSPDTQYF.

A few counts support this clone. V usage is TRBV5-1 and J usage is TRBJ1-2, with D perhaps matching TRBD1 (5 bases). Germline assignment: CDR1 SGHRS and CDR2 YFSETQ. V was trimmed by 4 bases and J by 8 bases, leaving 12 bases between them. CDR3 length: 12 residues. CDR3 residues: CASSSQGSGYTF. The DNA of the CDR3 is TGCGCCAGCAGCAGCCAGGGTTCGGGCTACACCTTC.